This passage covers 31 T cell receptor beta chains from one sample sequenced in a study of cytotoxic CD8 clonotypes in ibrutinib-treated CLL (dated by TCRdb to about 2021). The library was obtained by the immunoSEQ multiplex PCR assay. TCRdb retrieved this table from immuneACCESS and kept in-frame rearrangements only. Not all clones are present; in checked studies, unresolved V genes account for under half, and no reason is known for the remainder. This sample gives 14,000 or so clones in total; around 64% of them show up just once. Roughly 40% of the sample is taken by the ten largest. Sequencing was performed on PBMCs, taken before ibrutinib treatment. The receptors were gathered from a human donor with chronic lymphocytic leukemia.

The gene calls are TRBV5-1 and TRBJ1-1, with 7 positions matching TRBD1. The V gene's germline CDR1 is SGHRS and CDR2 YFSETQ. The CDR3 spans 15 residues. Trimming removed 2 bases from V and 0 bases from J; junction bases left unmatched: 4. The CDR3 is CASSFTGVVNTEAFF. The CDR3 bases are TGCGCCAGCAGCTTTACAGGGGTCGTGAACACTGAAGCTTTCTTT.

This chain joins TRBV5-4 and TRBJ2-7; 7 nucleotides align to TRBD2. The V gene's germline CDR1 is SGHNT and CDR2 YYREEE (reference sequence). This CDR3 has 14 residues. The V gene end was trimmed by 4 bases and the J gene end by 6 bases; junction bases not matched to a gene: 10. The CDR3 protein is CASSMDRGEGEQYF. The CDR3 nucleotides are TGTGCCAGCAGCATGGACCGGGGGGAGGGCGAGCAGTACTTC.

The chain carries TRBV2 and TRBJ1-4; D is uncertain. Germline V gene sequence: CDR1 SNHLY, CDR2 FYNNEI. Between the trimmed V and J ends, which lost 6 bases and 5 bases, there was a span of 13 bases. This CDR3 has 14 residues. CDR3 amino acids: CASRADGYNEKLFF. As DNA, the CDR3 is TGTGCCAGCAGAGCGGACGGATACAATGAAAAACTGTTTTTT.

Judged by abundance, this clone is medium-sized. The rearrangement uses TRBV14 and TRBJ2-3; TRBD2 agrees at 8 bases. The CDR3 is 13 residues long. Per germline, CDR1 SGHDN and CDR2 FVKESK. After removal of 5 bases from V and 4 bases from J, the junction contained 2 bases not matched to a gene. CDR3 nucleotide sequence: TGTGCCAGCAGCTCGGGGGGGTCAGATACGCAGTATTTT. The encoded protein is CASSSGGSDTQYF.

Comment on this clone: One junction end does not reproduce the germline sequence, and a read error may be involved. The chain combines TRBV7-6 with TRBJ2-1, with 8 positions matching TRBD2. Germline V gene sequence: CDR1 SGHVS, CDR2 FNYEAQ. The CDR3 covers 13 residues. The DNA for the CDR3 is TGTGCCAGCAGCTTAGCGGGGACGGGGGGGCTCATCTTC. Translation: CASSLAGTGGLIF.

V is TRBV4-1 and J is TRBJ2-7; possibly TRBD2 for D (7 bases). The CDR3 has 16 amino acids. V was shortened by 1 base and J by 0 bases, with 13 bases between the two germline ends. Germline assignment: CDR1 MGHRA and CDR2 YSYEKL. The CDR3 DNA is TGCGCCAGCAGCCAAGGGGCGGGGGCGAGCTCCTACGAGCAGTACTTC. Translated: CASSQGAGASSYEQYF.

The V gene is TRBV5-1, the J gene TRBJ2-1, with D possibly TRBD1 on 5 matching bases. The CDR3 totals 15 residues. The germline gives CDR1 SGHRS, CDR2 YFSETQ. V lost 1 base and J lost 0, with 8 bases in between. In nucleotides, the CDR3 is TGCGCCAGCAGCTTGCTTCAGGGCTCCTACAATGAGCAGTTCTTC. It specifies CASSLLQGSYNEQFF.

The chain links TRBV25-1 to TRBJ2-1; D unclear. V was pared by 3 bases and J by 5 bases, with 11 bases between. Germline V lookup: CDR1 MGHDK, CDR2 SYGVNS. This CDR3 has 14 residues. DNA for the CDR3: TGTGCCAGCAGTGAGGGCTTTGAGGACAATGAGCAGTTCTTC. This gives the protein CASSEGFEDNEQFF.

The rearrangement uses TRBV19 and TRBJ1-6, with D perhaps TRBD1 (6 bases). CDR1 LNHDA and CDR2 SQIVND come from the germline V gene (reference sequence). This CDR3 is 13 amino acids long. Trimming took off 5 bases at V and 5 bases at J, with 7 bases between the two ends. The CDR3 DNA reads as TGTGCCAGTAGTGGACAGAATAATTCACCCCTCCACTTT. It encodes CASSGQNNSPLHF.

The rearrangement joins TRBV7-9 to TRBJ1-4, with 9 positions matching TRBD1. Germline loops: CDR1 SEHNR, CDR2 FQNEAQ (reference sequence). Losses at the gene ends were 1 base for V and 2 bases for J; bases not matched to a gene: 8. The CDR3 length is 18 residues. The CDR3 is CASSLGWTGEVTNEKLFF. The CDR3 coding sequence is TGTGCCAGCAGCTTAGGCTGGACAGGGGAAGTTACTAATGAAAAACTGTTTTTT.

The chain has TRBV5-1 and TRBJ1-1, with D possibly TRBD1 on 6 matching bases. This CDR3 region has 14 residues. Germline loops: CDR1 SGHRS, CDR2 YFSETQ. Between the trimmed V and J ends, which lost 3 bases and 0 bases, there was a span of 9 bases. CDR3 DNA sequence: TGCGCCAGCAGCTGGGACACAGTGAACACTGAAGCTTTCTTT. The encoded protein is CASSWDTVNTEAFF. Full variable domain (missing parts from reference TRBV5-1 and TRBJ1-1): KAGVTQTPRYLIKTRGQQVTLSCSPISGHRSVSWYQQTPGQGLQFLFEYFSETQRNKGNFPGRFSGRQFSNSRSEMNVSTLELGDSALYLCASSWDTVNTEAFFGQGTRLTVV.

By proportion, this clone is medium-sized. The chain has TRBV27 and TRBJ1-6, with a tentative D call TRBD1 (5 bases). CDR3 length: 14 amino acids. V dropped 4 bases and J dropped 7 bases, with 11 bases sitting between them. Looked up from germline, CDR1 is MNHEY and CDR2 is SMNVEV (reference sequence). The DNA of the CDR3 is TGTGCCAGCAGTTCTTGGGACTCCAATTCACCCCTCCACTTT. Residues: CASSSWDSNSPLHF.

This sequence joins TRBV10-1 and TRBJ1-5; D is unresolved. The germline V and J ends were trimmed by 11 bases and 1 base, with 12 bases remaining between them. The CDR3 is made up of 13 amino acids. Germline V CDR1 and CDR2: WNHNN, SYGVQD (reference sequence). DNA of the CDR3: TGCGCCCGGCGGGGTCGCAGCAATCAGCCCCAGCATTTT. Its translation: CARRGRSNQPQHF.

Within the sample, this clone is medium-sized. The V and J genes are TRBV5-4 and TRBJ2-5; tentatively, D is TRBD2 (5 bases). Between the trimmed V and J ends, which lost 2 bases and 4 bases, there was a span of 12 bases. CDR3 length equals 14 residues. The germline CDR1 and CDR2 sequences are SGHNT and YYREEE (reference sequence). The CDR3 nucleotides read TGTGCCAGCAGCTTTTTTGAGGGTCGAGAGACCCAGTACTTC. This translates into CASSFFEGRETQYF. Filled out from reference TRBV5-4 and TRBJ2-5, the complete variable domain reads ETGVTQSPTHLIKTRGQQVTLRCSSQSGHNTVSWYQQALGQGPQFIFQYYREEENGRGNFPPRFSGLQFPNYSSELNVNALELDDSALYLCASSFFEGRETQYFGPGTRLLVL.

The J gene is TRBJ1-2, the V gene TRBV18; 8 nucleotides line up with TRBD1. Germline trimming cut 0 bases from V and 4 bases from J; bases unmatched to any gene: 4. The CDR3 loop spans 15 amino acids. The germline V gene has CDR1 KGHSH and CDR2 LQKENI. The CDR3: CASSPPQGAGYGYTF. CDR3 DNA sequence: TGTGCCAGCTCACCACCCCAGGGGGCGGGCTATGGCTACACCTTC.

V is TRBV7-6 and J is TRBJ1-1, with TRBD1 as a possible D gene (6 bases). The germline V gene has CDR1 SGHVS and CDR2 FNYEAQ. Trimming cost V 5 bases and J 1 base, with 14 bases left between them. This CDR3 is 15 amino acids long. DNA of the CDR3: TGTGCCAGCAGCCCCACCGGGACAAAGAACACTGAAGCTTTCTTT. Translated, it gives CASSPTGTKNTEAFF.

The chain links TRBV10-2 to TRBJ2-3; D is unresolved. Germline CDR1 WSHSY, CDR2 SAAADI. Between the trimmed V and J ends, which lost 0 bases and 5 bases, there was a span of 3 bases. The CDR3 consists of 12 residues. The CDR3 spells CASSESGDTQYF. In nucleotides, the CDR3 is TGCGCCAGCAGTGAGTCCGGAGATACGCAGTATTTT.

The chain recombines TRBV19 with TRBJ2-5; 9 bases map to TRBD2. Germline CDR1 reads LNHDA; CDR2 reads SQIVND (reference sequence). Losses at the gene ends were 5 bases for V and 4 bases for J; bases not matched to a gene: 2. CDR3 length equals 13 residues. CDR3 in amino acids: CASSGGGGETQYF. CDR3 coding DNA: TGTGCCAGTAGTGGCGGGGGGGGAGAGACCCAGTACTTC.

This clone appeared a single time. V usage is TRBV19 and J usage is TRBJ2-1; 8 bases map to TRBD2. V trimming: 2 bases; J trimming: 2 bases; junction bases outside the gene matches: 2. The CDR3 consists of 15 residues. Germline V CDR1 and CDR2: LNHDA, SQIVND (reference sequence). In nucleotides, the CDR3 is TGTGCCAGTAGTATAACGGGGGGGCCCTACAATGAGCAGTTCTTC. Amino acids: CASSITGGPYNEQFF.

The rearrangement uses TRBV5-4 and TRBJ2-1; 7 nucleotides match TRBD2. V shed 3 bases and J 8 bases; nucleotides not matched to a gene: 2. Germline values: CDR1 SGHNT, CDR2 YYREEE (reference sequence). This CDR3 region has 12 residues. CDR3 bases: TGTGCCAGCAGCTCGGGGGGAGATGAGCAGTTCTTC. It specifies CASSSGGDEQFF.

In this sample, this clone turned up a few times. The chain combines TRBV4-1 with TRBJ1-5, with 9 bases lining up with TRBD1. The germline CDR1 and CDR2 sequences are MGHRA and YSYEKL. J lost 7 bases, V lost 4 bases, and 8 bases had no gene match. The CDR3 covers 15 residues. CDR3 bases: TGCGCCAGCAGCCTAAGCGGGACAGGGACCCAGCCCCAGCATTTT. Its translation is CASSLSGTGTQPQHF.

The chain joins TRBV5-4 to TRBJ2-5; perhaps TRBD2 as D (5 bases). Trimming cost V 4 bases and J 3 bases, with 10 bases left between them. Per germline, CDR1 SGHNT and CDR2 YYREEE (reference sequence). The length of the CDR3 is 13 residues. The CDR3 protein is CASSQEGEETQYF. CDR3 DNA sequence: TGTGCCAGCAGCCAAGAGGGAGAAGAGACCCAGTACTTC.

This clone was seen a handful of times. The chain is built from TRBV10-2 and TRBJ1-2; D is undetermined. The CDR3 is 12 residues long. Germline lookup yields CDR1 WSHSY and CDR2 SAAADI. Between the trimmed V and J ends, which lost 4 bases and 0 bases, there was a span of 3 bases. The CDR3 loop is CASSATNYGYTF. The CDR3 nucleotides read TGCGCCAGCAGTGCGACTAACTATGGCTACACCTTC.

The chain recombines TRBV2 with TRBJ2-7; possible D gene TRBD1, 6 bases. The CDR3 has 14 residues. Trimming cost V 1 base and J 3 bases, with 10 bases left between them. Germline CDR1 reads SNHLY; CDR2 reads FYNNEI. The CDR3 region has the DNA TGTGCCAGCAGTGAAGGACGGGACAACTACGAGCAGTACTTC. It specifies CASSEGRDNYEQYF.

CDR3 coding DNA: TGTGCCAGCAGCTTAAGGACAGGGGTAAGCACTGAAGCTTTCTTT. Translating it yields CASSLRTGVSTEAFF. The chain couples TRBV7-6 to TRBJ1-1; 9 bases are shared with TRBD1. CDR1 and CDR2 from the germline V gene are SGHVS and FNYEAQ. After removal of 2 bases from V and 4 bases from J, the junction contained 5 bases not matched to a gene. CDR3 size: 15 residues.

The V and J genes are TRBV14 and TRBJ2-7; no definite D call. V shed 2 bases and J shed 2 bases, with 19 bases lying between them. The CDR3 sequence is 17 residues long. Germline assignment: CDR1 SGHDN and CDR2 FVKESK. The CDR3 sequence: CASSQIGPYMEAYEQYF. The CDR3 DNA reads TGTGCCAGCAGCCAAATTGGGCCGTACATGGAAGCCTACGAGCAGTACTTC.

This clone occurred once. The chain recombines TRBV19 with TRBJ2-5; perhaps TRBD2 as D (6 bases). This CDR3 spans 17 amino acids. CDR1 and CDR2 (germline): LNHDA, SQIVND (reference sequence). Trimming took off 4 bases at V and 0 bases at J, with 18 bases between the two ends. The CDR3 spells CASSTPVGRANQETQYF. As DNA, the CDR3 is TGTGCCAGTAGTACCCCGGTCGGGAGAGCCAACCAAGAGACCCAGTACTTC.

This clone was detected a few times. The CDR3 sequence: CASSSQQGASGYTF. CDR3 nucleotides: TGTGCCAGCAGCTCACAGCAGGGGGCGAGTGGCTACACCTTC. J is TRBJ1-2 and V is TRBV7-9; TRBD1 agrees at 8 bases. CDR3 length equals 14 residues. The V segment lost 4 bases and the J segment 7 bases; nucleotides outside the gene matches: 8. Germline V gene sequence: CDR1 SEHNR, CDR2 FQNEAQ (reference sequence).

This clone was counted a few times. The chain carries TRBV7-4 and TRBJ1-4; no definite D call. The CDR3 loop spans 13 amino acids. Trimming shortened V by 6 bases and J by 10 bases, and 15 bases separated the two germline ends. Germline values: CDR1 SGHVT, CDR2 SQSDAQ. The CDR3 sequence: CASSSSGRGKLFF. CDR3 bases: TGTGCCAGCAGTTCGAGCGGCCGAGGAAAACTGTTTTTT. The full variable domain, with the rest looked up from reference TRBV7-4 and TRBJ1-4, is GAGVSQSPRYKVAKRGRDVALRCDSISGHVTLYWYRQTLGQGSEVLTYSQSDAQRDKSGRPSGRFSAERPERSVSTLKIQRTEQGDSAVYLCASSSSGRGKLFFGSGTQLSVL.

The genes are TRBV5-4 and TRBJ2-6; 7 nucleotides agree with TRBD1. The CDR3 spans 17 residues. Germline V gives CDR1 SGHNT, CDR2 YYREEE (reference sequence). V lost 3 bases, J lost 0 bases, and 6 bases stayed unmatched. The CDR3 loop is CASSSGQLNSGANVLTF. CDR3 DNA: TGTGCCAGCAGCTCGGGACAGCTCAACTCTGGGGCCAACGTCCTGACTTTC.

This chain joins TRBV4-1 and TRBJ1-4, with D unclear. The CDR3 sequence is 14 residues long. CDR1 and CDR2 from the germline V gene are MGHRA and YSYEKL. Trimming removed 2 bases from V and 8 bases from J, with 12 bases in between. The CDR3 region has the DNA TGCGCCAGCAGCCAAAAGGGCTTTGGGGAAAAACTGTTTTTT. Residues: CASSQKGFGEKLFF.